The 24 T cell receptor beta chains in this list originate from one sample, sequenced in a study of blood T cell repertoires in COVID-19. The assay was immunoSEQ multiplex PCR, and TCRdb's table has in-frame clones only and misses some. The data hold about 130,000 clones, with 92% observed a single time. Sequenced material: peripheral blood. Receptors were obtained from a man in his forties or fifties with COVID-19, enrolled during active disease.

This chain joins TRBV29-1 and TRBJ2-3; 8 nucleotides align to TRBD1. This CDR3 has 15 amino acids. V shed 3 bases, J shed 4 bases, and the junction held 9 bases outside the gene matches. Germline assignment: CDR1 SQVTM and CDR2 ANQGSEA. CDR3 in DNA: TGCAGCGTTGATTCTGTGACAGGGGTGGCAGATACGCAGTATTTT. The encoded protein is CSVDSVTGVADTQYF.

The CDR3 sequence is CARRGGVPLRGTQYF. CDR3 nucleotide sequence: TGTGCCAGACGCGGGGGGGTTCCGTTACGGGGTACGCAGTATTTT. This rearrangement joins TRBV5-3 to TRBJ2-3; 9 bases agree with TRBD2. TRBV5-3 is filed as an ORF, its function uncertain. The CDR3 contains 15 residues. V shed 7 bases, J shed 8 bases, and the junction held 14 bases outside the gene matches.

V usage is TRBV6-5 and J usage is TRBJ1-4, with a weak D call TRBD1 (6 bases). Germline V gene sequence: CDR1 MNHEY, CDR2 SVGAGI. With 6 bases removed from V and 0 bases from J, the gap between germline ends came to 11 bases. The CDR3 is 15 residues long. The CDR3, as DNA: TGTGCCAGCAGGCCTGACAGGACAACTAATGAAAAACTGTTTTTT. This encodes CASRPDRTTNEKLFF.

This clone was picked up one time. The J gene is TRBJ1-2, the V gene TRBV11-2; D is unclear. V lost 4 bases and J 4 bases, leaving 16 bases between the germline ends. CDR1 is SGHAT and CDR2 is FQNNGV in the germline V gene. This CDR3 is 15 amino acids long. The CDR3 DNA is TGTGCCAGCAGCTCCCCGCGCGGGTACGGCTATGGCTACACCTTC. Amino acids: CASSSPRGYGYGYTF.

This clone was detected once. This chain uses TRBV9 with TRBJ1-6; D not certain. Trimming took 0 bases from V and 6 from J, leaving 10 bases between them. This CDR3 spans 15 amino acids. Per the germline V gene, CDR1 is SGDLS and CDR2 is YYNGEE. For the CDR3, the DNA is TGTGCCAGCAGCGTAGGGGAGGACTCTAATTCACCCCTCCACTTT. Its translation: CASSVGEDSNSPLHF.

This chain connects TRBV9 to TRBJ2-7; 8 bases are a match to TRBD1. J was trimmed by 6 bases and V by 2 bases; bases with no gene match: 7. This CDR3 has 14 residues. CDR1 is SGDLS, CDR2 YYNGEE, per germline. The CDR3 DNA sequence: TGTGCCAGCAGCGTTGGACAGGGCCCCGGCGAGCAGTACTTC. This sequence encodes CASSVGQGPGEQYF.

The J gene is TRBJ2-2, the V gene TRBV5-1; 10 bases align to TRBD2. Per germline, CDR1 SGHRS and CDR2 YFSETQ. The CDR3 is 15 amino acids. V trimming: 2 bases; J trimming: 7 bases; junction bases outside the gene matches: 5. In DNA form, the CDR3 reads TGCGCCAGCAGCTTCCTAGCGGGAGCAAGCGGGGAGCTGTTTTTT. This gives the protein CASSFLAGASGELFF. The full variable domain, in which reference TRBV5-1 and TRBJ2-2 provide the parts outside the CDR3, is KAGVTQTPRYLIKTRGQQVTLSCSPISGHRSVSWYQQTPGQGLQFLFEYFSETQRNKGNFPGRFSGRQFSNSRSEMNVSTLELGDSALYLCASSFLAGASGELFFGEGSRLTVL.

V usage is TRBV2 and J usage is TRBJ2-2; 9 bases are shared with TRBD1. V was clipped by 6 bases and J by 7 bases; unmatched bases: 9. Germline V gene lookup returns CDR1 SNHLY and CDR2 FYNNEI. The CDR3 spans 15 residues. This chain's CDR3 is CASSVQGAQNGELFF. Written as DNA, the CDR3 is TGTGCCAGCAGCGTACAGGGGGCGCAGAACGGGGAGCTGTTTTTT.

The V gene is TRBV4-1, the J gene TRBJ2-5, with TRBD1 as a possible D gene (6 bases). This CDR3 region has 14 residues. Germline loops: CDR1 MGHRA, CDR2 YSYEKL. V lost 4 bases and J 2 bases, leaving 11 bases between the germline ends. In DNA form, the CDR3 reads TGCGCCAGCAGCCTGCGGACAGCTCAAGAGACCCAGTACTTC. This codes for CASSLRTAQETQYF.

The chain links TRBV2 to TRBJ2-1; 8 bases line up with TRBD2. The CDR3 totals 16 residues. The J segment lost 5 bases and the V segment lost 4 bases, leaving 10 bases of the junction unmatched. Germline V CDR1 and CDR2: SNHLY, FYNNEI. The CDR3 loop is CASSAPGLADNNEQFF. The CDR3 bases are TGTGCCAGCAGTGCACCTGGACTAGCAGATAACAATGAGCAGTTCTTC. Together with reference TRBV2 and TRBJ2-1, the CDR3 gives the full variable domain: EPEVTQTPSHQVTQMGQEVILRCVPISNHLYFYWYRQILGQKVEFLVSFYNNEISEKSEIFDDQFSVERPDGSNFTLKIRSTKLEDSAMYFCASSAPGLADNNEQFFGPGTRLTVL.

The J gene is TRBJ2-6, the V gene TRBV6-5; D unresolved. With 5 bases removed from V and 0 bases from J, the gap between germline ends came to 5 bases. Germline CDR1 MNHEY, CDR2 SVGAGI. The CDR3 runs 14 residues. DNA for the CDR3: TGTGCCAGCAGTCCAAACTCTGGGGCCAACGTCCTGACTTTC. It is translated as CASSPNSGANVLTF.

The rearrangement uses TRBV4-1 and TRBJ2-7; possibly TRBD1 for D (6 bases). With 5 bases removed from V and 1 base from J, the gap between germline ends came to 15 bases. Germline V gives CDR1 MGHRA, CDR2 YSYEKL. There are 15 residues in the CDR3. The CDR3 spells CASSYGQRGSYEQYV. In nucleotides, the CDR3 is TGCGCCAGCAGCTACGGACAGAGGGGATCCTACGAGCAGTACGTC.

V gene TRBV6-1 combines with J gene TRBJ1-1, with TRBD1 as a possible D gene (5 bases). V lost 1 base and J 7 bases, leaving 10 bases between the germline ends. Germline CDR1 and CDR2: MNHNS and SASEGT. There are 13 residues in the CDR3. The CDR3 coding sequence is TGTGCCAGCAGTGAAGAGGGGTTTGGTGAAGCTTTCTTT. This codes for CASSEEGFGEAFF.

This chain joins TRBV5-1 and TRBJ1-1, with TRBD1 matching over 9 bases. The CDR3 length is 15 residues. CDR1 and CDR2 (germline): SGHRS, YFSETQ. V lost 4 bases to trimming and J lost 0 bases; unmatched junction nucleotides: 4. The CDR3, as DNA: TGCGCCAGCAGCCCCCGGACAGGGGTGAACACTGAAGCTTTCTTT. Its protein product is CASSPRTGVNTEAFF. The full variable domain, with the rest looked up from reference TRBV5-1 and TRBJ1-1, is KAGVTQTPRYLIKTRGQQVTLSCSPISGHRSVSWYQQTPGQGLQFLFEYFSETQRNKGNFPGRFSGRQFSNSRSEMNVSTLELGDSALYLCASSPRTGVNTEAFFGQGTRLTVV.

The gene calls are TRBV30 and TRBJ2-7, with D maybe TRBD2 (6 bases). The CDR3 sequence is 14 residues long. V shed 2 bases and J shed 7 bases, with 18 bases lying between them. Looked up from germline, CDR1 is GTSNPN and CDR2 is SVGIG (reference sequence). The CDR3: CAWSSLARYGEQYF. The CDR3 DNA follows: TGTGCCTGGAGTTCGCTAGCGAGATACGGAGAGCAGTACTTC.

V gene TRBV6-5 combines with J gene TRBJ1-2, with D maybe TRBD1 (5 bases). The CDR3 has 14 residues. Germline CDR1 is MNHEY and CDR2 is SVGAGI. The ends were cut back, 6 bases at V and 4 bases at J, with 15 bases in the middle. The CDR3 loop reads CASSRGAASYGYTF. The CDR3 DNA reads as TGTGCCAGCAGCCGTGGGGCAGCAAGCTATGGCTACACCTTC.

Here the CDR3 DNA reads TGTGCCAGCAGTCCCGGGGATGACTACAATGAGCAGTTCTTC. As protein: CASSPGDDYNEQFF. This chain joins TRBV6-5 and TRBJ2-1, with TRBD2 as a possible D gene (5 bases). The CDR3 is 14 residues long. Germline CDR1 MNHEY, CDR2 SVGAGI. The ends were cut back, 5 bases at V and 3 bases at J, with 11 bases in the middle.

This clone has just one count. This chain connects TRBV4-3 to TRBJ2-3, with D perhaps TRBD2 (5 bases). The CDR3 is made up of 13 amino acids. V was shortened by 4 bases and J by 9 bases, with 14 bases between the two germline ends. The V gene's germline CDR1 is LGHNA and CDR2 YSLEER. CDR3 bases: TGCGCCAGCAGCCCCGACGCGTCGGGGACGCAGTATTTT. This gives the protein CASSPDASGTQYF.

V is TRBV11-2 and J is TRBJ2-7, with 8 positions matching TRBD2. Germline V CDR1 and CDR2: SGHAT, FQNNGV. With 5 bases clipped from V and 8 bases from J, the junction kept 14 bases outside the gene matches. CDR3 size: 15 residues. DNA of the CDR3: TGTGCCAGCAGCCCACCGGGACTAGAAAACATTCAGCAGTACTTC. Translated: CASSPPGLENIQQYF.

The rearrangement uses TRBV28 and TRBJ1-4; D ambiguous. Germline V lookup: CDR1 MDHEN, CDR2 SYDVKM. With 3 bases removed from V and 7 bases from J, the gap between germline ends came to 12 bases. The CDR3 length is 14 residues. CDR3 loop: CASSLAVFREKLFF. The DNA for the CDR3 is TGTGCCAGCAGTTTGGCGGTATTCCGTGAAAAACTGTTTTTT.

The chain joins TRBV2 to TRBJ1-5; weak D call: TRBD1 (5 bases). CDR3 length equals 15 residues. Germline V gene data show CDR1 as SNHLY and CDR2 as FYNNEI. The V end lost 7 bases, the J end lost 2 bases, and 15 bases lay between the germline ends. CDR3 residues: CASTKWGTGNQPQHF. The CDR3 DNA reads TGTGCCAGCACTAAATGGGGGACTGGCAATCAGCCCCAGCATTTT.

This rearrangement joins TRBV6-1 to TRBJ1-2; 8 nucleotides agree with TRBD1. The germline gives CDR1 MNHNS, CDR2 SASEGT. CDR3 length: 16 amino acids. J gave up 7 bases and V 1 base, and 11 bases lay outside the gene matches. The CDR3: CASSEGGSDRVRGYTF. For the CDR3, the DNA is TGTGCCAGCAGTGAAGGGGGTTCGGACAGGGTACGTGGCTACACCTTC.

This chain connects TRBV9 to TRBJ2-1, with TRBD2 identical over 7 bases. The V gene's germline CDR1 is SGDLS and CDR2 YYNGEE. The CDR3 totals 16 residues. J lost 3 bases, V lost 3 bases, and 9 bases had no gene match. The CDR3: CASSAGWGGDYNEQFF. CDR3 in DNA: TGTGCCAGCAGCGCTGGCTGGGGGGGAGACTACAATGAGCAGTTCTTC.

The chain employs TRBV9 and TRBJ2-5, with 8 bases that match TRBD2. There are 14 residues in the CDR3. CDR1 and CDR2 (germline): SGDLS, YYNGEE. Trimming cost V 2 bases and J 1 base; bases outside gene matches: 1. CDR3 DNA: TGTGCCAGCAGCGTTGGGACTAGCCAAGAGACCCAGTACTTC. This encodes CASSVGTSQETQYF. Full variable domain (outside the CDR3, taken from reference TRBV9 and TRBJ2-5): DSGVTQTPKHLITATGQRVTLRCSPRSGDLSVYWYQQSLDQGLQFLIQYYNGEERAKGNILERFSAQQFPDLHSELNLSSLELGDSALYFCASSVGTSQETQYFGPGTRLLVL.